This TCR beta chain was identified in a study of beta chain features in type 1 diabetes. The study, taken as a whole, reports: Patients with Type 1 diabetes showed moderately but significantly shorter TCRB CDR3s in all four CD4+ subsets.

This CDR3 has 13 residues. Germline V lookup: CDR1 SGHTA, CDR2 FQGNSA. V dropped 1 base and J dropped 7 bases, with 8 bases sitting between them. As for this clone: Its matching antigen is unknown.

Expressed TCRB transcripts were sequenced because the entire RNA isolate underwent reverse transcription. Sequencing was performed with immunoSEQ multiplex PCR; in TCRdb, only in-frame clones are kept and a portion is missing. The table includes some 130,000 clones, about 10% detected once. Input material: central memory CD4+ T cells from blood. The receptor comes from a man aged 25-40 years with type 1 diabetes. The chain is built from TRBV7-2 and TRBJ1-5; D ambiguous. The CDR3: CASSLGADQPQHF. Here the CDR3 DNA reads TGTGCCAGCAGCTTAGGGGCAGACCAGCCCCAGCATTTT.